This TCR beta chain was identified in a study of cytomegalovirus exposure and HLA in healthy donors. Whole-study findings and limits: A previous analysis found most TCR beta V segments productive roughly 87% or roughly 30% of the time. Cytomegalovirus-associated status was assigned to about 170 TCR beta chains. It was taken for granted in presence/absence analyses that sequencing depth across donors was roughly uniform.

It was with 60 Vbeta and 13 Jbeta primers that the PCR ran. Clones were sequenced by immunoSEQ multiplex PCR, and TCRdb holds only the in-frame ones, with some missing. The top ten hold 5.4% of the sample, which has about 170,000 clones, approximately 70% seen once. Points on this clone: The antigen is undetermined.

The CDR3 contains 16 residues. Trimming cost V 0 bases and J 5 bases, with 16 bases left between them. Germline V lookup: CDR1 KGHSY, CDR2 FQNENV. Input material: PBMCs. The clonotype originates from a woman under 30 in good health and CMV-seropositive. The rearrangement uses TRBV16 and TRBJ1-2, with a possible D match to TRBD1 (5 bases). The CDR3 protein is CASSQSGLEKTYGYTF. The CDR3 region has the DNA TGTGCCAGCAGCCAATCGGGACTGGAGAAAACGTATGGCTACACCTTC.